This T cell receptor (beta chain) was found in a study of T cell repertoires in cytomegalovirus infection. Overall study: Indicated by public TCR beta signatures were CMV infection and matching HLA type. Overall study results and limits: HLA-C-restricted CMV clonotypes gave the most frequent clonotype in two of eight donors.

TCRdb fed the reads into MiXCR, producing one record per CDR3 protein. The sample includes roughly 320,000 distinct CDR3 sequences, approximately 8.9% seen only once; the top ten take around 2.5%. This clonotype appeared many times. No antigen is known for it. V dropped 10 bases and J dropped 3; count of bases not matched to a gene: 8. Germline-derived CDR1 and CDR2 are MRHNA and SNTAGT. This CDR3 comprises 14 residues. The V and J genes are TRBV6-4 and TRBJ2-1; the match to TRBD2 covers 8 bases. This TCR was sampled from a human donor in good health (CMV status not recorded). Some clones in this sample may be carry-over from other donors' samples. Source material: PBMCs. CDR3 protein: CATKRSGGYNEQFF. The CDR3 DNA reads TGTGCCACCAAAAGGAGCGGGGGCTACAATGAGCAGTTCTTC.